The clone carrying this TCR beta chain was recorded at least ten times. The antigen is unknown. This record belongs to a study of regulatory T cells in long-lasting Graves disease. The study, taken as a whole, reports: Persistent Graves' patients showed less TCR diversity than newly diagnosed ones. Fewer public clonotypes were shared by new patients (just under 1,000) than by persistent patients (2,741). Persistent disease preferred TRBV28, TRBJ1-2 and TRBJ2-5.

Combining iRepertoire HTBI primers with Arm-PCR of CDR3 regions, the authors built TCR beta libraries. TCRdb redid the calling of the multiplex PCR reads with MiXCR, one entry per CDR3 protein. The sample lists a few hundred thousand distinct CDR3 sequences; over 9.5% were seen once. Time point of the sample: newly diagnosed GD, antithyroid drugs for less than 3 months. Following extraction of RNA from PBMCs, that RNA was used to make the TCR library. The ends were cut back, 5 bases at V and 4 bases at J, with 23 bases in the middle. CDR1 is GTSNPN and CDR2 is SVGIG in the germline V gene (reference sequence). This CDR3 has 16 residues. The sample was also reused in another study, on T cells in Graves' hyperthyroidism and ophthalmopathy. That source adds: Hyperthyroidism had been newly diagnosed in patients aged 18 to 65, and its duration was under 2 months.

The rearrangement links TRBV30 to TRBJ1-2, with D perhaps matching TRBD1 (5 bases). The specimen comprised peripheral blood mononuclear cells (PBMCs), sampled at new diagnosis, from a patient treated with antithyroid drugs. The receptor comes from a woman between 18 and 29 years old with Graves disease. CDR3 sequence: CAWHKVGHRRGYGYTF. As DNA, the CDR3 is TGTGCCTGGCACAAAGTAGGACACCGTCGGGGCTATGGCTACACCTTC.